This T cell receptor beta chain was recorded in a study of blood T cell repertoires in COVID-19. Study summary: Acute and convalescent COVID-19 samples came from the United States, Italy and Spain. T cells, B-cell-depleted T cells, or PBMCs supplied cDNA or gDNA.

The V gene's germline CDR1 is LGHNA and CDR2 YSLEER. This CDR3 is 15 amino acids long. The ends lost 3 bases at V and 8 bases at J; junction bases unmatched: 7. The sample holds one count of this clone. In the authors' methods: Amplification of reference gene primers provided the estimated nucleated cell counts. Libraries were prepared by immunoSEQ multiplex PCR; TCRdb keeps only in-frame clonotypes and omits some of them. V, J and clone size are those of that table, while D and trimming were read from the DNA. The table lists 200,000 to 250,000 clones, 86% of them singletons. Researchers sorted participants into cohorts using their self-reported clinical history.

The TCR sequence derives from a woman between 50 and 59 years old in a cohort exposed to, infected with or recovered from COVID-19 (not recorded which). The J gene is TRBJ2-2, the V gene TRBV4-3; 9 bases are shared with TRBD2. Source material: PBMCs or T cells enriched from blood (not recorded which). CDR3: CASSQARGGPGELFF. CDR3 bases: TGCGCCAGCAGCCAGGCGCGGGGGGGCCCTGGGGAGCTGTTTTTT.